This entry is about one TCR beta chain. It lacks a known antigen. Per-base quality was not reported, and no clone a single base away is much larger than it. In total, roughly 710 healthy bone marrow donors made up the cohort. Cohort members were all nominally healthy when sampled, although unrecorded immune exposures were likely present. The donor tested CMV seronegative and was one of the 352 seronegative cohort members. Every donor gave a peripheral blood sample, and the peripheral blood mononuclear cells from that sample were used for TCR beta sequencing. The Qiagen DNeasy Blood Extraction Kit was used to extract genomic DNA from the blood cell samples. These data come from a study of cytomegalovirus exposure and HLA in healthy donors (TCRdb year 2017). With regard to the full study: An earlier analysis of approximately 590 of the donors reported roughly 300 Gb of sequence data and some 120 million unique TCR beta sequences from about 200 million T cells. Roughly 300 gigabases of sequencing data and 70 million to 95 million unique TCR sequences made up an early release that covered several hundred HLA-typed donors. Of the approximately 400 genotyped donors, 81% were placed in the genetic ancestry cluster associated with self-reported Caucasian donors. The aim of the study was to test whether cataloging public T cell receptors could identify signatures of past pathogen exposure. Using immunosequencing, the study profiled T cell repertoires from 666 subjects and related those repertoires to cytomegalovirus serostatus. In addition to the first cohort of roughly 700 subjects, a separate validation cohort of approximately 130 different subjects was used. High-throughput TCR immunosequencing, statistical association of individual TCRs with disease status, and machine learning were combined to predict cytomegalovirus infection status. In a later analysis, previously published TCR beta repertoires from 500 to 750 donors were re-analyzed and high-resolution HLA genotyping was added so that TCR occurrence patterns could be studied. Rather than using new phenotypic data, the later analysis identified candidate immune exposures from TCR beta sequences and from how often those sequences occurred across donors. To decide whether each TCR beta V gene segment behaved as functional or pseudogenic, an earlier analysis of some 570 of the donors relied on high-throughput TCR beta sequencing. Donor age, sex, ethnicity and CMV serostatus were compiled alongside the repertoire data. A later genetic analysis used genome-wide SNP genotypes for about 55% of the 666 donors, treating that subset as a discovery cohort. Every repertoire in the discovery cohort had been generated on one and the same sequencing platform. HLA typing included class I and class II loci at four-digit resolution. The number of donors typed differed by locus, with roughly 620-630 for A, B, C, DRB1 and DQB1, roughly 520 for DQA1, some 570 for DPA1, and some 470 for DPB1. Five DR-DQ haplotypes were handled as single units for association and clustering, since linkage in the cohort was strong. On average, around 240,000 unique TCR beta nucleotide sequences were sequenced per donor among fewer than 500 genotyped donors of the cohort, with 15% to 20% of those sequences being non-productive.

Library preparation employed the immunoSEQ multiplex PCR assay. For the multiplex PCR, a mixture combining 60 forward primers for TCR Vbeta segments and 13 reverse primers for TCR Jbeta segments was used. The CDR3 region of rearranged TCR beta genes was amplified from genomic DNA by a multiplex PCR assay. The Illumina HiSeq System was used to sequence the amplified TCR beta libraries as 87-base-pair reads. Per the authors' processing: In a later analysis, tens of millions of unique TCR beta chains were counted across the 500 to 850 repertoires, and approximately 11 million of these chains were shared by at least two donors. To remove PCR and sequencing errors, raw reads were error-corrected and collapsed into unique sequences using a nearest-neighbor algorithm that merged closely related sequences. V, D and J gene segments were assigned by aligning CDR3 sequences to IMGT reference sequences. For a sequence to be retained, a match of at least six nucleotides was required to both a V gene segment and a J gene segment. A rearrangement was called productive if the CDR3 had no stop codons and remained in frame with V and J, and every other rearrangement was called non-productive. Following IMGT convention, CDR3 was defined as the stretch from the second conserved V-encoded cysteine to the conserved J-encoded phenylalanine. The earlier analysis of some 580 of the donors excluded any sequence lacking an unambiguous match to a single V gene segment. In an earlier analysis of about 590 of the donors, a V segment was called functional when productive rearrangements were above 56.7%, and segregating when the standard deviation between donors exceeded 5%. A statistical classification framework was built for diagnosing cytomegalovirus status from the catalog of TCR beta chain sequences. A later analysis assigned V and J genes by comparing TCR nucleotide sequences with IMGT/GENE-DB human TR gene sequences. In a later analysis, CDR3 sequences and most-parsimonious VDJ recombination scenarios were assigned using the TCRdist pipeline. In a later analysis, every TCR beta chain was defined by the combination of its CDR3 amino acid sequence and its V-gene family, and reads without a unique V-gene family were dropped. As a way to deal with suspected cross-contamination and a sequencing artifact, a later analysis dropped approximately 570 nucleotide sequences that were highly shared and had low generation probability. In a later analysis, a clonal expansion index for each public chain was calculated from normalized within-repertoire ranks of inferred template counts. Generation probabilities in a later analysis came from a VDJ recombination model fitted to out-of-frame rearrangements, and those results were checked against IGoR. In a later analysis, TCR-TCR, TCR-HLA and TCR-CMV co-occurrence was scored with hypergeometric tests, and a repertoire-size bias correction was applied to TCR pairs. To estimate false discovery rates, a later analysis permuted the HLA or CMV assignments 20 times. In a later analysis, co-occurring TCRs were grouped using DBSCAN, with TCRdist sequence similarity added in when clustering inside HLA-allele-positive subsets. Co-occurrence clustering excluded repertoires with fewer than 30,000 or more than 120,000 public chains, plus five with anomalous nucleotide sharing. TCRdb obtained this table from immuneACCESS and retained in-frame rearrangements with V and J assigned. These tables miss some clones; where compared with another copy, unresolved V genes account for less than half of the shortfall, and the remainder is unexplained. Clonal size and the V and J genes are those of that table, whereas D and trimming came from the DNA. This sample comprises more than 95,000 clones, 81% of them detected only once. Of the sample, roughly 3.9% falls within the top ten clones.

Results the study describes overall, beyond this receptor: Immune exposure information for the cohort was limited to CMV serostatus. The classifier was reported to diagnose cytomegalovirus status with high specificity and sensitivity in both the original cohort and the validation cohort. The study listed 150 to 200 TCR beta chains as associated with cytomegalovirus. In this cohort, only TCR beta chains were sequenced, and detectable features were limited by the absence of alpha or paired-chain data. A later analysis found that TCR association rates varied across HLA loci, with DRB1 alleles showing the most associated TCRs and HLA-C alleles the fewest. Because counts were too low, more than 15 rarely observed V segments, including chromosome 9 orphons, were excluded from the earlier analysis of under 650 of the donors. Because some donors lacked HLA typing at each locus, the association tests relied only on the typed subset. Several of the top co-occurrence clusters appeared to be linked to parvovirus B19, influenza, CMV and Epstein-Barr virus, according to a later analysis. Linkage disequilibrium might explain the correlated functional status among segregating V segments, but an unknown experimental factor could not be ruled out. In a later genetic analysis, a missense DCLRE1C variant was associated with V-gene and J-gene trimming of TCR beta chains, and the association was replicated in an independent cohort. A cluster of highly shared sequence variants was judged likely to be a technical artifact of the sequencing pipeline. A later analysis associated 16,951 TCR beta sequences with specific HLA alleles at a false discovery rate of 0.05. Compared with the roughly 720-donor mean, donors in an Asian-associated ancestry cluster had fewer N-insertions in productive TCRs, according to a later genetic analysis. Broadly in line with IMGT annotations, most TCR beta V segments showed up in productive rearrangements about 87% or about 30% of the time in an earlier analysis of several hundred of the donors. A further reported finding was that TCR beta sequences accurately predicted the HLA-A and HLA-B alleles for most subjects in the first cohort. A few of the identified cytomegalovirus-associated TCR beta chains were confirmed in vitro to be specific for cytomegalovirus antigens. The presence/absence analyses assumed that sequencing depth was roughly uniform across donors, and that assumption may not be true. In a later analysis, HLA-associated TCR beta chains were found to be more clonally expanded and to have lower generation probabilities than equally common non-associated chains. It was suggested by the authors that the approach could potentially be generalized to other disease states and immunological phenotypes. Most TCR sequences were observed very rarely across donors, whereas some public TCRs were present in many individuals. According to a later analysis, most CMV-associated TCR beta chains appeared to be HLA-restricted, and the HLA associations seemed to be driven largely by CMV exposure. Assigning TCR associations to individual alleles was difficult when HLA alleles, especially DR and DQ, strongly co-occurred.

The sequence came from a young woman in good health and CMV-seronegative. Sequencing was carried out using PBMCs.

The CDR3 protein: CASSSGVGNTIYF. The sequenced DNA is TGTGCCAGCAGTTCCGGAGTCGGAAACACCATATATTTT. The chain is made from TRBV27 and TRBJ1-3, with the D gene too uncertain to name. As encoded in the germline V gene (reference sequence), CDR1 is MNHEY while CDR2 is SMNVEV. Between the V and J ends, shortened by 4 bases and 4 bases respectively, the junction contains 8 bases. The CDR3, cysteine through phenylalanine, is 13 amino acids long. The CDR3 DNA has 39 bases and is translated from base 1.